These T cell receptor beta chains were read from a single sample in a study of T cells in Graves' hyperthyroidism and ophthalmopathy. Each CDR3 protein is one row after TCRdb ran MiXCR on the multiplex PCR reads. The repertoire holds roughly 500,000 distinct CDR3 sequences, about 15% seen once, with roughly 29% in the top ten. The sequenced sample was blood. All receptors come from a woman aged 25-40 years with Graves' ophthalmopathy. The CDR3 runs from the conserved cysteine through the conserved F or W. The order of the fields is V gene, clone size, D gene, J gene, CDR3 DNA, CDR3 protein. The D gene is left open where the match is weak. Clone size, where shown, is once, few, many, or a class for clones that have expanded.

v_call: TRBV28
clone_size: -
d_call: TRBD1
j_call: TRBJ1-2
cdr3_nt: TGTGCCAGCAGTTTTTATGGGACAGGGGAAGACTATGGCTACACCTTC
cdr3_aa: CASSFYGTGEDYGYTF

v_call: TRBV7-9
clone_size: -
d_call: -
j_call: TRBJ2-6
cdr3_nt: TGTGCCAGCAGCGCTCCTACCCGTTCCTCTGGGGCCAACGTCCTGACTTTC
cdr3_aa: CASSAPTRSSGANVLTF

v_call: TRBV29-1
clone_size: many
d_call: -
j_call: TRBJ1-1
cdr3_nt: TGCAGCGTTGGGGGACCCATAGACGGGAACACTGAAGCTTTCTTT
cdr3_aa: CSVGGPIDGNTEAFF

v_call: TRBV11-2
clone_size: many
d_call: -
j_call: TRBJ1-5
cdr3_nt: TGTGCCAGCAGCTTAGATCTGGATCAGCCCCAGCATTTT
cdr3_aa: CASSLDLDQPQHF

v_call: TRBV24-1
clone_size: many
d_call: -
j_call: TRBJ2-7
cdr3_nt: TGTGCCACCAGTGACTCCGGGACTTCAACCTTCTACGAGCAGTACTTC
cdr3_aa: CATSDSGTSTFYEQYF

v_call: TRBV6-1
clone_size: many
d_call: -
j_call: TRBJ1-1
cdr3_nt: TGTGCCAGCGAGGAACAGTTGAACACTGAAGCTTTCTTT
cdr3_aa: CASEEQLNTEAFF

v_call: TRBV20-1
clone_size: few
d_call: TRBD2
j_call: TRBJ2-7
cdr3_nt: TGCAGTGCTCCTAGCGGGAGGACCTACGAGCAGTACTTC
cdr3_aa: CSAPSGRTYEQYF

v_call: TRBV28
clone_size: many
d_call: TRBD2
j_call: TRBJ2-2
cdr3_nt: TGTGCCAGCAGCTTGCGGGAGGGCACCGGGGAGCTGTTTTTT
cdr3_aa: CASSLREGTGELFF

v_call: TRBV28
clone_size: -
d_call: TRBD1
j_call: TRBJ1-4
cdr3_nt: TGTGCCAGCAGTCACCGGGACAGGACAACTAATGAAAAACTGTTTTTT
cdr3_aa: CASSHRDRTTNEKLFF

v_call: TRBV20-1
clone_size: -
d_call: -
j_call: TRBJ2-7
cdr3_nt: TGCAGTGCTAGAGAACCAGGGGAGGCGGCCGAGCAGTACTTC
cdr3_aa: CSAREPGEAAEQYF

v_call: TRBV6-2/TRBV6-3
clone_size: -
d_call: TRBD1
j_call: TRBJ1-2
cdr3_nt: TGTGCCAGCAGAAACGCAGGGGGCAATGGCTACACCTTC
cdr3_aa: CASRNAGGNGYTF

v_call: TRBV25-1
clone_size: -
d_call: -
j_call: TRBJ2-5
cdr3_nt: TGTGCCAGCAGTGAATCGGGGACCCAGTACTTC
cdr3_aa: CASSESGTQYF

v_call: TRBV29-1
clone_size: few
d_call: TRBD2
j_call: TRBJ2-1
cdr3_nt: TGCAGCGTTGTATTAGCGGGAGACAATGAGCAGTTCTTC
cdr3_aa: CSVVLAGDNEQFF

v_call: TRBV4-3
clone_size: few
d_call: -
j_call: TRBJ1-2
cdr3_nt: TGCGCCAGCAGCCAAGGGTCCGGGGCCAGCTATGGCTACACCTTC
cdr3_aa: CASSQGSGASYGYTF

v_call: TRBV6-1
clone_size: few
d_call: -
j_call: TRBJ1-1
cdr3_nt: TGTGCCAGCAGCCACCCTACAAGAAACACTGAAGCTTTCTTT
cdr3_aa: CASSHPTRNTEAFF

v_call: TRBV18
clone_size: many
d_call: -
j_call: TRBJ2-3
cdr3_nt: TGTGCCAGCTCACTCGACCGGGTAGATACGCAGTATTTT
cdr3_aa: CASSLDRVDTQYF

v_call: TRBV7-2
clone_size: many
d_call: -
j_call: TRBJ2-5
cdr3_nt: TGTGCCAGCAGCTTAGGGCAACAGCAAGAGACCCAGTACTTC
cdr3_aa: CASSLGQQQETQYF

v_call: TRBV7-9
clone_size: many
d_call: TRBD2
j_call: TRBJ2-1
cdr3_nt: TGTGCCAGCATCCGGGGGGGCCGGCACAATGAGCAGTTCTTC
cdr3_aa: CASIRGGRHNEQFF

v_call: TRBV20-1
clone_size: many
d_call: -
j_call: TRBJ1-2
cdr3_nt: TGCAGTATACCGTCATATATCTATGGCTACACCTTC
cdr3_aa: CSIPSYIYGYTF

v_call: TRBV19
clone_size: -
d_call: -
j_call: TRBJ2-1
cdr3_nt: TGTGCCAGTAGTATAGACACAGGGAATGAGCAGTTCTTC
cdr3_aa: CASSIDTGNEQFF

v_call: TRBV29-1
clone_size: many
d_call: -
j_call: TRBJ1-1
cdr3_nt: TGCAGCGTTGACCCGGGGTCGGACACTGAAGCTTTCTTT
cdr3_aa: CSVDPGSDTEAFF

v_call: TRBV7-2
clone_size: few
d_call: -
j_call: TRBJ2-2
cdr3_nt: TGTGCCAGCAGCCCTAGGGCCCAGGGAGACACCGGGGAGCTGTTTTTT
cdr3_aa: CASSPRAQGDTGELFF

v_call: TRBV7-3
clone_size: many
d_call: -
j_call: TRBJ2-7
cdr3_nt: TGTGCCAGCAGCTTCGGGGACGGGAACGAGCAGTACTTC
cdr3_aa: CASSFGDGNEQYF

v_call: TRBV20-1
clone_size: many
d_call: -
j_call: TRBJ2-3
cdr3_nt: TGCAGTGCTGTGGAAGATACGCAGTATTTT
cdr3_aa: CSAVEDTQYF

v_call: TRBV7-2
clone_size: many
d_call: TRBD1
j_call: TRBJ1-1
cdr3_nt: TGTGCCAGCAGCCGGGGACAGCGACCCGAAGCTTTCTTT
cdr3_aa: CASSRGQRPEAFF

v_call: TRBV5-4
clone_size: -
d_call: TRBD2
j_call: TRBJ2-1
cdr3_nt: TGTGCCAGCAGCTTGACTAGCGGGAGCATGAGTGAGCAGTTCTTC
cdr3_aa: CASSLTSGSMSEQFF

v_call: TRBV20-1
clone_size: -
d_call: TRBD2
j_call: TRBJ2-1
cdr3_nt: TGCAGTGCTATAAGTCTGGGGAGCGGGAGCAATGAGCAGTTCTTC
cdr3_aa: CSAISLGSGSNEQFF

v_call: TRBV28
clone_size: many
d_call: -
j_call: TRBJ2-5
cdr3_nt: TGTGCCAGCAGTACCCACCAAGAGACCCAGTACTTC
cdr3_aa: CASSTHQETQYF

v_call: TRBV13
clone_size: few
d_call: -
j_call: TRBJ2-1
cdr3_nt: TGTGCCAGCAGCTTCTTGGGGGATTCGAGAAATGAGCAGTTCTTC
cdr3_aa: CASSFLGDSRNEQFF

v_call: TRBV12-3/TRBV12-4
clone_size: few
d_call: TRBD2
j_call: TRBJ2-3
cdr3_nt: TGTGCCAGCAGTTTCGGGGGGAGTGGGGCAGATACGCAGTATTTT
cdr3_aa: CASSFGGSGADTQYF

v_call: TRBV19
clone_size: few
d_call: -
j_call: TRBJ2-1
cdr3_nt: TGTGCCAGTAGTCGGGTCAATGAGCAGTTCTTC
cdr3_aa: CASSRVNEQFF

v_call: TRBV5-1
clone_size: few
d_call: TRBD1
j_call: TRBJ1-1
cdr3_nt: TGCGCCAGCAGCCCCGCCGGGACAGGGGAGACTGAAGCTTTCTTT
cdr3_aa: CASSPAGTGETEAFF

v_call: TRBV6-1
clone_size: few
d_call: TRBD1
j_call: TRBJ1-3
cdr3_nt: TGTGCCAGCAGCCCAGGGACAGGGATCAACACCATATATTTT
cdr3_aa: CASSPGTGINTIYF

v_call: TRBV6-1
clone_size: -
d_call: TRBD2
j_call: TRBJ2-7
cdr3_nt: TGTGCCAGCAGTCCCGGGGCGGGAGGGCCCTACGAGCAGTACTTC
cdr3_aa: CASSPGAGGPYEQYF

v_call: TRBV11-1
clone_size: many
d_call: -
j_call: TRBJ2-1
cdr3_nt: TGTGCCAGCAGCTTATTGGCTGCCGATGAGCAGTTCTTC
cdr3_aa: CASSLLAADEQFF

v_call: TRBV10-3
clone_size: -
d_call: TRBD2
j_call: TRBJ2-5
cdr3_nt: TGTGCCATCAGACGAAGCGGGAGTGAGGGCGAGACCCAGTACTTC
cdr3_aa: CAIRRSGSEGETQYF

v_call: TRBV6-5
clone_size: -
d_call: TRBD1
j_call: TRBJ2-7
cdr3_nt: TGTGCCAGCAGTTACAGCTCGGGACAGGGTCCCCACGAGCAGTACTTC
cdr3_aa: CASSYSSGQGPHEQYF

v_call: TRBV11-2
clone_size: many
d_call: -
j_call: TRBJ2-1
cdr3_nt: TGTGCCAGCAGCTTCGAAGTAAGCTCCTACAATGAGCAGTTCTTC
cdr3_aa: CASSFEVSSYNEQFF

v_call: TRBV28
clone_size: many
d_call: -
j_call: TRBJ2-7
cdr3_nt: TGTGCCAGCACTCAGACTGGCTACGAGCAGTACTTC
cdr3_aa: CASTQTGYEQYF

v_call: TRBV5-1
clone_size: few
d_call: TRBD1
j_call: TRBJ2-1
cdr3_nt: TGCGCCAGCAGCGTTGGCGGCACAGGGGCCTACAATGAGCAGTTCTTC
cdr3_aa: CASSVGGTGAYNEQFF

v_call: TRBV10-3
clone_size: few
d_call: -
j_call: TRBJ1-1
cdr3_nt: TGTGCCATCACTCTCGGGATGGGCACTGAAGCTTTCTTT
cdr3_aa: CAITLGMGTEAFF

v_call: TRBV29-1
clone_size: few
d_call: -
j_call: TRBJ1-3
cdr3_nt: TGCAGCGTTGAAGACATGGGGACTGGAAACACCATATATTTT
cdr3_aa: CSVEDMGTGNTIYF

v_call: TRBV28
clone_size: -
d_call: -
j_call: TRBJ2-7
cdr3_nt: TGTGCCAGCAGCTCCCCCCTCCTCGCGGAGGGGAGCTCCTACGAGCAGTACTTC
cdr3_aa: CASSSPLLAEGSSYEQYF

v_call: TRBV30
clone_size: few
d_call: TRBD1
j_call: TRBJ1-2
cdr3_nt: TGTGCCCGGAGTCGCTCACAGGGGGCTGGCTACACCTTC
cdr3_aa: CARSRSQGAGYTF

v_call: TRBV20-1
clone_size: many
d_call: TRBD2
j_call: TRBJ2-3
cdr3_nt: TGCAGTGCTAGATTTAACAGCGGGAGTAGAGATACGCAGTATTTT
cdr3_aa: CSARFNSGSRDTQYF

v_call: TRBV5-1
clone_size: few
d_call: -
j_call: TRBJ2-2
cdr3_nt: TGCGCCAGCAGCTCCCCCGTGACAAACACCGGGGAGCTGTTTTTT
cdr3_aa: CASSSPVTNTGELFF

v_call: TRBV3-1
clone_size: many
d_call: TRBD1
j_call: TRBJ1-2
cdr3_nt: TGTGCCAGCAGCCAAGATCTCAGAGGCAGGGGGAACTATGGCTACACCTTC
cdr3_aa: CASSQDLRGRGNYGYTF

v_call: TRBV11-1
clone_size: -
d_call: -
j_call: TRBJ1-1
cdr3_nt: TGTGCCAGCTCCTCGAGGGGCACTGAAGCTTTCTTT
cdr3_aa: CASSSRGTEAFF

v_call: TRBV28
clone_size: many
d_call: TRBD1
j_call: TRBJ1-2
cdr3_nt: TGTGCCAGCACAATAGACAGGGGGCGCGGAGGCTACACCTTC
cdr3_aa: CASTIDRGRGGYTF

v_call: TRBV19
clone_size: -
d_call: -
j_call: TRBJ2-2
cdr3_nt: TGTGCCAGTACCCCATGGAGAGGCGGAAACACCGGGGAGCTGTTTTTT
cdr3_aa: CASTPWRGGNTGELFF